These 3 T cell receptor beta chains were sequenced from one sample in a study of early T cells in non-severe SARS-CoV-2 infection. TCRdb called the 5' RACE reads again in MiXCR, with one record for every CDR3 protein. In the table there are 45,000 to 55,000 distinct CDR3 sequences, 5.5% to 7.5% of which are singletons. The material sequenced was whole blood. The source is an adult who was a healthcare worker with PCR-confirmed SARS-CoV-2 infection or an uninfected control (not recorded which).

The rearrangement joins TRBV5-1 to TRBJ2-4; D is uncertain. The CDR3 runs to 14 residues. From germline, CDR1 is SGHRS and CDR2 YFSETQ. V lost 5 bases, J lost 5 bases, and 14 bases lay in between. As DNA, the CDR3 is TGCGCCAGCAGAAACCGGGCCAACGAAAACATTCAGTACTTC. This sequence encodes CASRNRANENIQYF. The full variable domain, completed using reference TRBV5-1 and TRBJ2-4, is KAGVTQTPRYLIKTRGQQVTLSCSPISGHRSVSWYQQTPGQGLQFLFEYFSETQRNKGNFPGRFSGRQFSNSRSEMNVSTLELGDSALYLCASRNRANENIQYFGAGTRLSVL.

This clonotype was seen ten or more times. This chain joins TRBV6-6 and TRBJ2-7, with 8 bases matching TRBD1. The CDR3 runs to 14 residues. Germline V lookup: CDR1 MNHNY, CDR2 SVGAGI (reference sequence). Losses at the gene ends were 6 bases for V and 3 bases for J; bases not matched to a gene: 7. The CDR3 DNA reads TGTGCCAGCAGAATTGACAGGGGAGGCTACGAGCAGTACTTC. This encodes CASRIDRGGYEQYF.

This clonotype has a count of ten or more. The chain is built from TRBV25-1 and TRBJ2-3; 8 bases line up with TRBD1. Trimming at V came to 6 bases and at J to 1 base, leaving 6 bases not matched to a gene. Germline assignment: CDR1 MGHDK and CDR2 SYGVNS. The CDR3 runs to 15 residues. This CDR3 reads CASRPQGAGTDTQYF. The CDR3, as DNA: TGTGCCAGCAGACCTCAGGGGGCAGGCACAGATACGCAGTATTTT.